What follows are 29 T cell receptor beta chains derived from one specimen sequenced in a study of cytomegalovirus exposure and HLA in healthy donors. TCRdb keeps only in-frame clones here, not all; method: immunoSEQ multiplex PCR. The table lists hundreds of thousands of clones, roughly 87% of them singletons, with 12% in the top ten. Sequenced material: PBMCs. The receptors here all came from a man aged 18 to 29 in good health and CMV-seropositive.

The chain uses TRBV4-2 and TRBJ2-5, with 10 bases matching TRBD2. The germline gives CDR1 LGHNA, CDR2 YNFKEQ. V shed 0 bases, J shed 4 bases, and the junction held 8 bases outside the gene matches. The CDR3 runs to 17 residues. Here the CDR3 DNA reads TGTGCCAGCAGCCAAGAGGTTGTAGCGGGAGGAATAGAGACCCAGTACTTC. It encodes CASSQEVVAGGIETQYF.

This chain's CDR3 is CASSPRLHEQYF. CDR3 sequence (DNA): TGTGCCAGCAGCCCTCGTTTGCACGAGCAGTACTTC. This chain uses TRBV7-8 with TRBJ2-7; unclear D gene. V lost 5 bases and J 5 bases, leaving 10 bases between the germline ends. Germline values: CDR1 SGHVS, CDR2 FQNEAQ. The CDR3 spans 12 residues.

The chain employs TRBV27 and TRBJ2-7; D is ambiguous. The CDR3 covers 15 residues. V was cut by 0 bases and J by 3 bases, with 12 bases left in between. Germline CDR1 MNHEY, CDR2 SMNVEV (reference sequence). The CDR3 DNA follows: TGTGCCAGCAGTTTATCTTCTTCGCCCTACTACGAGCAGTACTTC. It specifies CASSLSSSPYYEQYF.

The gene calls are TRBV10-3 and TRBJ2-7; 8 bases are shared with TRBD2. The CDR3 extends over 15 amino acids. V lost 2 bases, J lost 4 bases, and 7 bases stayed unmatched. Germline CDR1 and CDR2: ENHRY and SYGVKD. The CDR3 loop is CAISEPAGVVYEQYF. The CDR3 DNA sequence: TGTGCCATCAGTGAGCCAGCGGGAGTTGTGTACGAGCAGTACTTC.

CDR3 residues: CASSLDGTNEKLFF. Here the CDR3 DNA reads TGTGCCAGCAGCTTAGACGGGACTAATGAAAAACTGTTTTTT. The chain couples TRBV7-2 to TRBJ1-4; D is undetermined. Per germline, CDR1 SGHTA and CDR2 FQGNSA. The CDR3 length is 14 residues. V lost 1 base, J lost 2 bases, and 5 bases lay in between.

The V call is TRBV29-1, the J call TRBJ1-1; TRBD1 aligns across 8 bases. Germline CDR1 and CDR2: SQVTM and ANQGSEA. The length of the CDR3 is 13 residues. V was clipped by 4 bases and J by 8 bases; unmatched bases: 9. The CDR3, as DNA: TGCAGCGTTGTGGGGACAGGCATTCTCGAAGCTTTCTTT. This codes for CSVVGTGILEAFF.

The V and J genes are TRBV6-5 and TRBJ2-7; tentatively, D is TRBD1 (5 bases). The CDR3 has 13 amino acids. Germline CDR1 MNHEY, CDR2 SVGAGI. Trimming removed 0 bases at V and 7 bases at J, with 10 bases between. CDR3 in amino acids: CASSYSRAVEQYF. The CDR3 DNA follows: TGTGCCAGCAGTTACTCCAGGGCCGTTGAGCAGTACTTC.

The chain couples TRBV2 to TRBJ2-7; D possibly uses TRBD1 or TRBD2 (5 bases each). The CDR3 contains 15 residues. The V end was cut by 6 bases, the J end by 0 bases, with 15 bases between. CDR1 and CDR2 from the germline V gene are SNHLY and FYNNEI. The CDR3 protein is CASRINRDDSYEQYF. DNA of the CDR3: TGTGCCAGCAGGATTAACCGGGACGACTCCTACGAGCAGTACTTC.

This clone was seen a few times. As DNA, the CDR3 is TGCAGCGTCGGGACAGGGGAAGATGGCGAGCAGTACTTC. Protein product: CSVGTGEDGEQYF. The V call is TRBV29-1, the J call TRBJ2-7, with 10 bases that match TRBD1. The V gene end was trimmed by 6 bases and the J gene end by 6 bases; junction bases not matched to a gene: 8. The CDR3 has 13 residues. Per the germline V gene, CDR1 is SQVTM and CDR2 is ANQGSEA.

The V gene is TRBV7-2, the J gene TRBJ1-1; D is unclear. The CDR3 has 15 amino acids. Looked up from germline, CDR1 is SGHTA and CDR2 is FQGNSA. V was cut by 3 bases and J by 5 bases, with 16 bases left in between. The CDR3 DNA reads TGTGCCAGCAGCTTGGGCCCGACCCTGGGGACTGAAGCTTTCTTT. It encodes CASSLGPTLGTEAFF.

This chain connects TRBV6-1 to TRBJ2-1; D possibly matches TRBD1 or TRBD2 (5 bases each). Trimming shortened V by 0 bases and J by 1 base, and 10 bases separated the two germline ends. The CDR3 has 16 residues. The germline V gene has CDR1 MNHNS and CDR2 SASEGT. In nucleotides, the CDR3 is TGTGCCAGCAGTGAAGCGGAGTGGGGGTCCTACAATGAGCAGTTCTTC. It translates to CASSEAEWGSYNEQFF.

The chain has TRBV23-1 and TRBJ2-5, with D possibly matching TRBD1 (5 bases). TRBV23-1 is known as an ORF, though its function is uncertain. Trimming cost V 6 bases and J 1 base, with 9 bases left between them. The CDR3 extends over 13 amino acids. The CDR3 nucleotides read TGCGCCAGCAGCCACAGGCTCCAAGAGACCCAGTACTTC. Protein sequence: CASSHRLQETQYF.

The chain couples TRBV25-1 to TRBJ2-2; D could derive from TRBD1 or TRBD2 (5 bases each). This CDR3 spans 13 amino acids. CDR1 is MGHDK, CDR2 SYGVNS, per germline. Trimming stripped 3 bases from V and 3 bases from J, with 5 bases between. The CDR3 DNA follows: TGTGCCAGCAGTGAGGGGGACACCGGGGAGCTGTTTTTT. The encoded protein is CASSEGDTGELFF. Full variable domain (outside the CDR3, taken from reference TRBV25-1 and TRBJ2-2): EADIYQTPRYLVIGTGKKITLECSQTMGHDKMYWYQQDPGMELHLIHYSYGVNSTEKGDLSSESTVSRIRTEHFPLTLESARPSHTSQYLCASSEGDTGELFFGEGSRLTVL.

This clone was observed a few times. The V call is TRBV10-3, the J call TRBJ2-5, with D tentatively TRBD1 (5 bases). The V gene's germline CDR1 is ENHRY and CDR2 SYGVKD. The CDR3 loop spans 16 amino acids. V gave up 0 bases and J gave up 1 base, with 12 bases separating them. The chain's CDR3 is CAISESTYRIQETQYF. The CDR3 DNA sequence: TGTGCCATCAGTGAGTCGACCTACAGGATCCAAGAGACCCAGTACTTC.

J is TRBJ1-2 and V is TRBV28, with 9 bases that match TRBD1. This CDR3 has 14 residues. Germline CDR1 reads MDHEN; CDR2 reads SYDVKM. Germline trimming cut 10 bases from V and 4 bases from J; bases unmatched to any gene: 10. CDR3: CATTGTGRLYGYTF. The CDR3 DNA reads TGTGCCACCACAGGGACAGGGAGACTCTATGGCTACACCTTC.

The gene calls are TRBV20-1 and TRBJ2-7, with D unclear. The germline V and J ends were trimmed by 2 bases and 2 bases, with 4 bases remaining between them. CDR3 size: 11 residues. Germline V gives CDR1 DFQATT, CDR2 SNEGSKA (reference sequence). This CDR3 reads CSARSTYEQYF. For the CDR3, the DNA is TGCAGTGCTAGAAGTACCTACGAGCAGTACTTC.

CDR3 region: CASSEWGSRRGNTEAFF. CDR3 nucleotides: TGTGCCAGCAGTGAATGGGGGTCGAGGCGTGGAAACACTGAAGCTTTCTTT. This sequence joins TRBV25-1 and TRBJ1-1; possible D gene TRBD1, 5 bases. CDR3 size: 17 residues. Per germline, CDR1 MGHDK and CDR2 SYGVNS. Trimming left V 1 base short and J 2 bases short, with 17 bases between.

V gene TRBV2 combines with J gene TRBJ2-1; D is unresolved. Trimming shortened V by 6 bases and J by 8 bases, and 14 bases separated the two germline ends. CDR1 is SNHLY and CDR2 is FYNNEI in the germline V gene. CDR3 length equals 13 residues. The CDR3 loop reads CASRTDLGHEQFF. For the CDR3, the DNA is TGTGCCAGCAGAACCGACCTGGGCCATGAGCAGTTCTTC.

The gene calls are TRBV30 and TRBJ1-3, with unresolved D. The germline V and J ends were trimmed by 1 base and 0 bases, with 7 bases remaining between them. The CDR3 sequence is 14 residues long. Per the germline V gene, CDR1 is GTSNPN and CDR2 is SVGIG (reference sequence). The CDR3 DNA follows: TGTGCCTGGAGTGGTGATATCTCTGGAAACACCATATATTTT. Its protein product is CAWSGDISGNTIYF.

The chain is built from TRBV7-2 and TRBJ1-1; the D is unclear. V lost 1 base and J 0 bases, leaving 9 bases between the germline ends. This CDR3 has 15 amino acids. Germline-derived CDR1 and CDR2 are SGHTA and FQGNSA. The CDR3 DNA reads as TGTGCCAGCAGCTTAGGCGTATCAATGAACACTGAAGCTTTCTTT. Its translation is CASSLGVSMNTEAFF.

V and J are TRBV7-2 and TRBJ2-7, with TRBD2 matching over 9 bases. This CDR3 comprises 15 residues. Germline CDR1 SGHTA, CDR2 FQGNSA. Trimming took 5 bases from V and 6 from J; bases not matched to a gene: 11. The CDR3 is CASSPIAGGPVEQYF. The CDR3 nucleotides are TGTGCCAGCAGCCCCATTGCGGGAGGGCCTGTCGAGCAGTACTTC.

V and J are TRBV30 and TRBJ2-1; possible D gene TRBD2, 5 bases. V lost 2 bases, J lost 3 bases, and 17 bases lay in between. This CDR3 region has 16 residues. CDR1 is GTSNPN and CDR2 is SVGIG in the germline V gene (reference sequence). CDR3 protein: CAWSPREAELYNEQFF. The CDR3 DNA sequence: TGTGCCTGGAGTCCCCGAGAAGCGGAGCTCTACAATGAGCAGTTCTTC.

The V and J genes are TRBV27 and TRBJ2-1; D remains unclear. CDR1 is MNHEY and CDR2 is SMNVEV in the germline V gene (reference sequence). V was shortened by 2 bases and J by 5 bases, with 13 bases between the two germline ends. The CDR3 is 15 residues long. The CDR3 region has the DNA TGTGCCAGCAGTTTACTCCCTTCGGTAAACAATGAGCAGTTCTTC. It is translated as CASSLLPSVNNEQFF.

This rearrangement joins TRBV5-1 to TRBJ2-1; no reliable D call. The germline V gene encodes CDR1 SGHRS and CDR2 YFSETQ. The CDR3 spans 14 residues. The V gene lost 4 bases and the J gene lost 7 bases, with 15 bases spanning the gap. The DNA for the CDR3 is TGCGCCAGCAGCGGCGCCAGGTCTGGGAATGAGCAGTTCTTC. Protein: CASSGARSGNEQFF.

The chain employs TRBV5-4 and TRBJ2-1; D may be TRBD2 (5 bases). V lost 0 bases and J 8 bases, leaving 15 bases between the germline ends. The CDR3 has 15 residues. Per germline, CDR1 SGHNT and CDR2 YYREEE (reference sequence). CDR3 sequence: CASSLGPTSYDEQFF. CDR3 coding DNA: TGTGCCAGCAGCTTGGGCCCCACTAGTTACGATGAGCAGTTCTTC.

The V gene is TRBV11-2, the J gene TRBJ1-1; D remains unclear. V was pared by 5 bases and J by 1 base, with 11 bases between. Germline-derived CDR1 and CDR2 are SGHAT and FQNNGV. The CDR3 runs 14 residues. CDR3 bases: TGTGCCAGCAGCCCCCATGGCCAGAACACTGAAGCTTTCTTT. Its translation: CASSPHGQNTEAFF.

The chain combines TRBV2 with TRBJ1-2, with a possible D match to TRBD1 (5 bases). The CDR3 spans 14 residues. V was clipped by 3 bases and J by 5 bases, with 13 bases between them. Germline CDR1 SNHLY, CDR2 FYNNEI. The CDR3 protein is CASSDRVLVYGYTF. CDR3 sequence (DNA): TGTGCCAGCAGTGACAGGGTTCTGGTTTATGGCTACACCTTC.

This clone was observed a single time. The rearrangement links TRBV30 to TRBJ1-2; D is uncertain. CDR1 and CDR2 from the germline V gene are GTSNPN and SVGIG (reference sequence). This CDR3 is 12 amino acids long. V was pared by 1 base and J by 2 bases, with 5 bases between. In DNA form, the CDR3 reads TGTGCCTGGAGTGGGAGGAACTATGGCTACACCTTC. Encoded protein: CAWSGRNYGYTF.

This sequence joins TRBV4-1 and TRBJ1-5, with a tentative D call TRBD1 (6 bases). This CDR3 comprises 15 residues. Germline CDR1 and CDR2: MGHRA and YSYEKL. Trimming removed 1 base at V and 6 bases at J, with 13 bases between. In DNA form, the CDR3 reads TGCGCCAGCAGCCAAGGTGGCGGGGGCGGTCAGCCCCAGCATTTT. Its translation: CASSQGGGGGQPQHF.